A single sample gave rise to the 24 T cell receptor beta chains below, sequenced in a study of shared clonotypes between healthy human individuals. The table came from immunoSEQ multiplex PCR; TCRdb's copy has only in-frame clones and leaves some out. The sample yields just over 2,000,000 clones, about 95% seen once. Naive CD8 cells comprised CD45RO-negative, CCR7-positively selected cells, excluding terminally differentiated effector memory CD45RA+ cells. Material for sequencing was naive CD8+ T cells sorted from blood. The receptors come from a man between 18 and 35 years old in good health.

This clone was found a few times. Other DNA sequences within the sample encode an identical CDR3. Here the CDR3 DNA reads TGTGCCAGCAGTGTCTACGAGCAGTACTTC. Amino acids: CASSVYEQYF. The chain combines TRBV2 with TRBJ2-7, with unresolved D. The CDR3 contains 10 residues. Germline lookup yields CDR1 SNHLY and CDR2 FYNNEI. Trimming shortened V by 4 bases and J by 3 bases, and 1 base separated the two germline ends.

The chain carries TRBV2 and TRBJ2-5; TRBD2 aligns across 12 bases. CDR1 is SNHLY, CDR2 FYNNEI, per germline. V dropped 3 bases and J dropped 3; count of bases not matched to a gene: 8. This CDR3 is built from 17 residues. CDR3 DNA sequence: TGTGCCAGCAGTGATACCCTAGCGGGAGGGCCGGAAGAGACCCAGTACTTC. Protein: CASSDTLAGGPEETQYF. Full variable domain (missing parts from reference TRBV2 and TRBJ2-5): EPEVTQTPSHQVTQMGQEVILRCVPISNHLYFYWYRQILGQKVEFLVSFYNNEISEKSEIFDDQFSVERPDGSNFTLKIRSTKLEDSAMYFCASSDTLAGGPEETQYFGPGTRLLVL.

For this clone: The same CDR3 also results from other DNA sequences found in this sample. The rearrangement joins TRBV7-9 to TRBJ1-2, with D perhaps matching TRBD1 (6 bases). The germline gives CDR1 SEHNR, CDR2 FQNEAQ (reference sequence). There are 14 residues in the CDR3. Trimming stripped 3 bases from V and 3 bases from J, with 11 bases between. The CDR3 region has the DNA TGTGCCAGCAGCTTGGGGGGGCTGGACTATGGCTACACCTTC. Residues: CASSLGGLDYGYTF.

This clone was seen only once. The rearrangement links TRBV5-6 to TRBJ2-3, with TRBD2 matching over 8 bases. CDR3 length: 16 residues. The germline V gene encodes CDR1 SGHDT and CDR2 YYEEEE. V lost 0 bases to trimming and J lost 0 bases; unmatched junction nucleotides: 3. The chain's CDR3 is CASSLVSSGSTDTQYF. The DNA of the CDR3 is TGTGCCAGCAGCTTGGTGTCTAGCGGGAGCACAGATACGCAGTATTTT.

The chain uses TRBV7-9 and TRBJ1-1; no definite D call. Germline V CDR1 and CDR2: SEHNR, FQNEAQ (reference sequence). V lost 0 bases to trimming and J lost 3 bases, with 11 bases between them. CDR3 length equals 15 residues. CDR3 loop: CASSLADGSDTEAFF. Here the CDR3 DNA reads TGTGCCAGCAGCTTAGCGGACGGGAGCGACACTGAAGCTTTCTTT.

The chain links TRBV19 to TRBJ2-5; 8 bases match TRBD1. Unmatched junction bases numbered 11, after V lost 5 bases and J lost 9 bases. The CDR3 covers 14 residues. Germline V gene sequence: CDR1 LNHDA, CDR2 SQIVND (reference sequence). The chain's CDR3 is CASSPPTGEGAQYF. The CDR3 DNA is TGTGCCAGTAGTCCACCGACAGGGGAAGGGGCCCAGTACTTC.

V usage is TRBV10-2 and J usage is TRBJ2-7; 8 positions match TRBD1. Germline CDR1 reads WSHSY; CDR2 reads SAAADI. The junction had 6 bases not matched to a gene; V was cut back by 3 bases and J by 2 bases. The CDR3 contains 15 residues. The CDR3: CASSDGWTGPYEQYF. The CDR3 DNA reads TGCGCCAGCAGTGATGGTTGGACAGGGCCCTACGAGCAGTACTTC.

V is TRBV27 and J is TRBJ1-4; the match to TRBD1 covers 9 bases. The CDR3 has 15 residues. The trim removed 5 bases at V and 7 bases at J, leaving 8 bases unmatched. Germline V gene data show CDR1 as MNHEY and CDR2 as SMNVEV (reference sequence). The CDR3 protein is CASSPLTGGGEKLFF. The DNA for the CDR3 is TGTGCCAGCAGTCCCTTGACAGGGGGAGGTGAAAAACTGTTTTTT.

This sequence joins TRBV4-2 and TRBJ2-7, with TRBD1 matching 7 bases. With 5 bases clipped from V and 1 base from J, the junction kept 2 bases outside the gene matches. Per germline, CDR1 LGHNA and CDR2 YNFKEQ. The CDR3 is 13 residues long. CDR3 coding DNA: TGTGCCAGCAGCGAGGGACAGTCCTACGAGCAGTACTTC. This sequence encodes CASSEGQSYEQYF.

This clone was observed once. The chain couples TRBV6-1 to TRBJ2-7, with TRBD1 matching over 8 bases. Germline CDR1 and CDR2: MNHNS and SASEGT. The V segment lost 5 bases and the J segment 4 bases; nucleotides outside the gene matches: 4. CDR3 length equals 13 residues. Written as DNA, the CDR3 is TGTGCCAGCAGTCCGGGACAGGTTTACGAGCAGTACTTC. It is translated as CASSPGQVYEQYF.

This rearrangement joins TRBV25-1 to TRBJ2-1; D gene unclear. Germline loops: CDR1 MGHDK, CDR2 SYGVNS. Trimming took 3 bases from V and 11 from J, leaving 11 bases between them. This CDR3 is 12 amino acids long. For the CDR3, the DNA is TGTGCCAGCAGTGATGGAGTAATTCAGCAGTTCTTC. Translation gives CASSDGVIQQFF.

This chain uses TRBV7-8 with TRBJ1-5; 7 bases are a match to TRBD1. CDR1 is SGHVS and CDR2 is FQNEAQ in the germline V gene. Trimming at V came to 0 bases and at J to 4 bases, leaving 9 bases not matched to a gene. The CDR3 covers 17 residues. Here the CDR3 reads CASSLATGAGGNQPQHF. The CDR3 DNA follows: TGTGCCAGCAGCTTAGCGACCGGAGCAGGGGGAAATCAGCCCCAGCATTTT. The variable domain in full, with the rest retrieved from reference TRBV7-8 and TRBJ1-5, is GAGVSQSPRYKVAKRGQDVALRCDPISGHVSLFWYQQALGQGPEFLTYFQNEAQLDKSGLPSDRFFAERPEGSVSTLKIQRTQQEDSAVYLCASSLATGAGGNQPQHFGDGTRLSIL.

The genes are TRBV7-9 and TRBJ2-2; no reliable D call. Trimming shortened V by 2 bases and J by 3 bases, and 13 bases separated the two germline ends. The germline V gene has CDR1 SEHNR and CDR2 FQNEAQ (reference sequence). The CDR3 length is 16 residues. CDR3 amino acids: CASSLLRVMDTGELFF. CDR3 nucleotides: TGTGCCAGCAGCTTACTGAGAGTGATGGACACCGGGGAGCTGTTTTTT.

The chain links TRBV30 to TRBJ2-1; D is tentatively TRBD1 or TRBD2 (6 bases each). Germline values: CDR1 GTSNPN, CDR2 SVGIG (reference sequence). The length of the CDR3 is 13 residues. Deletions cut 3 bases from V and 7 bases from J, with 13 bases between. CDR3 DNA: TGTGCCTGGAGGGGGGCTAGCGTTAATGAGCAGTTCTTC. This translates into CAWRGASVNEQFF.

To note about this clone: The sample holds other DNA sequences that translate to the same CDR3. The V and J genes are TRBV13 and TRBJ2-7, with D uncertain. Looked up from germline, CDR1 is PRHDT and CDR2 is FYEKMQ (reference sequence). This CDR3 has 15 amino acids. Trimming pared 0 bases from V and 1 base from J, leaving 10 bases between. CDR3 region: CASSLGRLSSYEQYF. DNA of the CDR3: TGTGCCAGCAGCTTAGGACGGCTTAGTTCCTACGAGCAGTACTTC.

To note about this clone: Other DNA sequences in the same sample also yield this CDR3. The chain joins TRBV9 to TRBJ2-1, with 10 bases lining up with TRBD2. This CDR3 contains 16 residues. The V gene end was trimmed by 0 bases and the J gene end by 4 bases; junction bases not matched to a gene: 4. Germline V CDR1 and CDR2: SGDLS, YYNGEE. CDR3 region: CASSVEAGGAYNEQFF. The DNA for the CDR3 is TGTGCCAGCAGCGTAGAAGCGGGAGGGGCGTACAATGAGCAGTTCTTC.

This clone came up once. This chain connects TRBV10-1 to TRBJ2-7, with 11 positions matching TRBD2. This CDR3 has 15 amino acids. Germline CDR1 is WNHNN and CDR2 is SYGVQD (reference sequence). V lost 7 bases to trimming and J lost 0 bases; unmatched junction nucleotides: 5. DNA of the CDR3: TGCGCCAGCACCAGGACTAGCGGGCCCTCCTACGAGCAGTACTTC. Translated: CASTRTSGPSYEQYF.

The rearrangement uses TRBV4-3 and TRBJ1-6; D gene ambiguous. The V gene lost 3 bases and the J gene lost 6 bases, with 18 bases spanning the gap. The CDR3 length is 17 residues. Germline CDR1 reads LGHNA; CDR2 reads YSLEER. The chain's CDR3 is CASSQETTSPLNSPLHF. In DNA form, the CDR3 reads TGCGCCAGCAGCCAGGAGACGACCTCACCGCTTAATTCACCCCTCCACTTT.

The CDR3, as DNA: TGCGCCAGCAGCCAAGTAGTGGGGGGGAACTATGGCTACACCTTC. Amino acid sequence: CASSQVVGGNYGYTF. This sequence joins TRBV4-1 and TRBJ1-2; D might be TRBD1 (5 bases). V was trimmed by 1 base and J by 2 bases, leaving 11 bases between them. The CDR3 extends over 15 amino acids. Germline-derived CDR1 and CDR2 are MGHRA and YSYEKL.

This clone was detected once. The chain combines TRBV6-6 with TRBJ2-7, with D perhaps TRBD2 (6 bases). Between the trimmed V and J ends, which lost 5 bases and 1 base, there was a span of 6 bases. This CDR3 is built from 12 residues. In germline, CDR1 is MNHNY, CDR2 SVGAGI (reference sequence). The CDR3 DNA is TGTGCCAGCAGTCGGGGGTCCTACGAGCAGTACTTC. It codes for CASSRGSYEQYF.

This clone was seen a single time. The genes are TRBV7-9 and TRBJ2-2; 8 nucleotides match TRBD1. The germline CDR1 and CDR2 sequences are SEHNR and FQNEAQ (reference sequence). After removal of 5 bases from V and 3 bases from J, the junction contained 5 bases not matched to a gene. This CDR3 comprises 15 residues. The CDR3 DNA sequence: TGTGCCAGCAGCGAGACAGGGGAATACACCGGGGAGCTGTTTTTT. Translated: CASSETGEYTGELFF.

This clone was counted once. The gene calls are TRBV18 and TRBJ2-1; D assignment may be TRBD1 or TRBD2 (5 bases each). This CDR3 is built from 16 residues. From germline, CDR1 is KGHSH and CDR2 LQKENI. With 5 bases removed from V and 7 bases from J, the gap between germline ends came to 21 bases. The chain's CDR3 is CASSSIPGTKGNEQFF. In DNA form, the CDR3 reads TGTGCCAGCTCATCCATCCCCGGGACCAAAGGGAATGAGCAGTTCTTC.

This chain joins TRBV5-6 and TRBJ1-1; D is possibly TRBD1 (5 bases). The germline V gene encodes CDR1 SGHDT and CDR2 YYEEEE. Deletions cut 7 bases from V and 2 bases from J, with 12 bases between. CDR3 length equals 13 residues. The CDR3 DNA reads TGTGCCAGCGGTCTGGGGCTTAACACTGAAGCTTTCTTT. Translated: CASGLGLNTEAFF.

This clone appeared once. The rearrangement uses TRBV9 and TRBJ2-5; the D call may be TRBD1 or TRBD2 (6 bases each). CDR3 length: 17 residues. CDR1 and CDR2 from the germline V gene are SGDLS and YYNGEE. The V and J ends lost 0 bases and 1 base respectively, with 16 bases between them. The CDR3 here is CASSVDGGSNAQETQYF. Written as DNA, the CDR3 is TGTGCCAGCAGCGTAGACGGGGGCTCGAATGCCCAAGAGACCCAGTACTTC. Using reference TRBV9 and TRBJ2-5 for the parts outside the CDR3, the full variable domain is DSGVTQTPKHLITATGQRVTLRCSPRSGDLSVYWYQQSLDQGLQFLIQYYNGEERAKGNILERFSAQQFPDLHSELNLSSLELGDSALYFCASSVDGGSNAQETQYFGPGTRLLVL.